In its sample, the clone carrying this T cell receptor beta chain was seen once. Some clones are missing from TCRdb's copy, which holds only in-frame ones; the method was immunoSEQ multiplex PCR. The sample shows 140,000 to 150,000 clones, around 89% of them seen only once. The data were obtained in a study of blood T cell repertoires in COVID-19. Turning to the study itself: Specimens from acute and convalescent COVID-19 originated in the United States, Italy and Spain. PBMCs, B-cell-depleted T cells, or T cells were the source of the cDNA or gDNA that made up the material.

Trimming removed 5 bases at V and 0 bases at J, with 10 bases between. This CDR3 is built from 15 residues. Germline V gene sequence: CDR1 LNHDA, CDR2 SQIVND (reference sequence). The chain recombines TRBV19 with TRBJ2-2; D not certain. The clonotype comes from a man aged 55 to 69 with active or convalescent COVID-19. Sequenced sample: peripheral blood. As DNA, the CDR3 is TGTGCCAGTAGTGGCTGGCTTACGAACACCGGGGAGCTGTTTTTT. This translates into CASSGWLTNTGELFF.